The 5 T cell receptor beta chains listed next were all sequenced from one sample in a study of blood T cell repertoires in COVID-19. Produced via immunoSEQ multiplex PCR; TCRdb's table is partial and in-frame only. The table has some 180,000 clones, roughly 83% seen once. Sequencing was done on a sample of peripheral blood. The receptors here all came from a woman aged 40 to 50 with COVID-19, enrolled during active disease.

V and J are TRBV5-4 and TRBJ1-1; possible D gene TRBD1, 6 bases. V was cut by 0 bases and J by 5 bases, with 14 bases left in between. The length of the CDR3 is 15 residues. The germline V gene has CDR1 SGHNT and CDR2 YYREEE (reference sequence). The CDR3 bases are TGTGCCAGCAGCTTGGCTTCAGGGGTGATGACTGAAGCTTTCTTT. Its translation: CASSLASGVMTEAFF.

This clone has a handful of counts. The rearrangement uses TRBV19 and TRBJ2-4; D might be TRBD1 (5 bases). The germline CDR1 and CDR2 sequences are LNHDA and SQIVND (reference sequence). V shed 6 bases and J shed 0 bases, with 15 bases lying between them. This CDR3 has 16 residues. For the CDR3, the DNA is TGTGCCAGTAGCAATACCTTCAGGGTAGCCAAAAACATTCAGTACTTC. Its protein is CASSNTFRVAKNIQYF.

This chain joins TRBV29-1 and TRBJ2-2; 13 positions agree with TRBD2. CDR3 size: 16 residues. Germline loops: CDR1 SQVTM, CDR2 ANQGSEA. V trimming: 6 bases; J trimming: 3 bases; junction bases outside the gene matches: 7. CDR3 region: CSVERLAGGDTGELFF. CDR3 coding DNA: TGCAGCGTCGAAAGACTAGCGGGGGGTGACACCGGGGAGCTGTTTTTT.

This chain uses TRBV28 with TRBJ2-7; a weak D match, TRBD2 (5 bases). V was pared by 2 bases and J by 3 bases, with 14 bases between. CDR1 is MDHEN and CDR2 is SYDVKM in the germline V gene. The CDR3 has 15 amino acids. The CDR3 loop is CASSLISAWFYEQYF. For the CDR3, the DNA is TGTGCCAGCAGTTTAATTAGCGCGTGGTTCTACGAGCAGTACTTC.

The chain combines TRBV7-9 with TRBJ1-3; D gene ambiguous. The CDR3 extends over 14 amino acids. Trimming removed 4 bases from V and 6 bases from J, with 13 bases in between. Per the germline V gene, CDR1 is SEHNR and CDR2 is FQNEAQ (reference sequence). The CDR3 is CASSSGLGENTIYF. Here the CDR3 DNA reads TGTGCCAGCAGCTCCGGACTGGGCGAAAACACCATATATTTT.